The entry below gives a single T cell receptor beta chain sequence along with its context. With 60 Vbeta and 13 Jbeta primers, the PCR was carried out. TCRdb's table, derived via immunoSEQ multiplex PCR, lists solely in-frame clones and lacks some. Across roughly 40,000 clones, the top ten clones capture 8.9% of the sample. This specimen belongs to a study of cytomegalovirus exposure and HLA in healthy donors. V was pared by 4 bases and J by 3 bases, with 6 bases of the junction left unmatched. Per the germline V gene, CDR1 is SGHRS and CDR2 is YFSETQ. The CDR3 loop spans 15 amino acids. The sample taken for sequencing was PBMCs. The source is a man aged 35-49 years in good health and CMV-seropositive. The chain links TRBV5-1 to TRBJ2-3; 9 bases align to TRBD1. CDR3 residues: CASSKGDRDTDTQYF. CDR3 nucleotide sequence: TGCGCCAGCAGCAAGGGGGACAGGGATACAGATACGCAGTATTTT.